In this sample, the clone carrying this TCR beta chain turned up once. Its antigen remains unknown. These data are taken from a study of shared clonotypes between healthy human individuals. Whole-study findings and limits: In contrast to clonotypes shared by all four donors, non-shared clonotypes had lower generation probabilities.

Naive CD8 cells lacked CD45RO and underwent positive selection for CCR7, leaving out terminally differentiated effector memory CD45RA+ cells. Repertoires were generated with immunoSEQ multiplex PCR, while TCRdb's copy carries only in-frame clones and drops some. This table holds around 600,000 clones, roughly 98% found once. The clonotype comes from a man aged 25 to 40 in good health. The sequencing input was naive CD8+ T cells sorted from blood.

CDR3 residues: CASAPGTGGYEQYF. The CDR3 DNA reads TGTGCCAGCGCCCCCGGGACAGGGGGCTACGAGCAGTACTTC. The chain uses TRBV11-3 and TRBJ2-7; TRBD1 agrees at 11 bases. This CDR3 is 14 amino acids long. The V gene end was trimmed by 8 bases and the J gene end by 3 bases; junction bases not matched to a gene: 6. CDR1 is SGHNT, CDR2 YENEEA, per germline. The full variable domain, its missing parts supplied by reference TRBV11-3 and TRBJ2-7, is EAGVVQSPRYKIIEKKQPVAFWCNPISGHNTLYWYLQNLGQGPELLIRYENEEAVDDSQLPKDRFSAERLKGVDSTLKIQPAELGDSAVYLCASAPGTGGYEQYFGPGTRLTVT.